One and the same sample provided the 21 T cell receptor beta chains below, sequenced in a study of identical twins. TCRdb re-derived calls from the 5' RACE reads in MiXCR, one entry per CDR3 protein. The data contain 1.5 million to 2 million distinct CDR3 sequences, about 32% of them singletons. Sequencing was done on a sample of cord blood. The receptors shown here come from a newborn girl in good health.

This clonotype has more than one count but fewer than ten. V gene TRBV5-1 combines with J gene TRBJ2-1, with D possibly matching TRBD2 (5 bases). V lost 0 bases, J lost 7 bases, and 14 bases lay in between. The CDR3 has 15 residues. Germline lookup yields CDR1 SGHRS and CDR2 YFSETQ. As DNA, the CDR3 is TGCGCCAGCAGCTTGGACCGAGGGCGGGTTAATGAGCAGTTCTTC. Translating it yields CASSLDRGRVNEQFF.

This clonotype was counted a few times. The chain has TRBV27 and TRBJ2-3, with a weak D call TRBD2 (6 bases). Germline V lookup: CDR1 MNHEY, CDR2 SMNVEV (reference sequence). The CDR3 is made up of 18 amino acids. V was pared by 3 bases and J by 2 bases, with 21 bases between. The CDR3 sequence is CASSFSGLGMGFTDTQYF. CDR3 sequence (DNA): TGTGCCAGCAGTTTTAGCGGACTGGGGATGGGATTCACAGATACGCAGTATTTT.

The chain combines TRBV20-1 with TRBJ1-5; 7 bases match TRBD1. Germline CDR1 reads DFQATT; CDR2 reads SNEGSKA (reference sequence). Trimming at V came to 1 base and at J to 5 bases, leaving 5 bases not matched to a gene. The CDR3 consists of 14 residues. The CDR3 reads CSARVRQGDQPQHF. The CDR3 DNA sequence: TGCAGTGCTAGAGTTAGACAGGGAGATCAGCCCCAGCATTTT.

In this sample, this clonotype turned up many times. This rearrangement joins TRBV14 to TRBJ2-7; TRBD2 matches 12 bases. V lost 6 bases, J lost 2 bases, and 2 bases stayed unmatched. Germline-derived CDR1 and CDR2 are SGHDN and FVKESK. The CDR3 contains 14 residues. The CDR3 sequence is CASSWTSGAYEQYF. In DNA, the CDR3 is TGTGCCAGCAGTTGGACTAGCGGGGCCTACGAGCAGTACTTC.

A word on this clonotype: A read error may account for a junction end that differs from germline. The chain uses TRBV25-1 and TRBJ2-7; 8 nucleotides match TRBD2. CDR1 and CDR2 (germline): MGHDK, SYGVNS. The CDR3 is 17 residues long. The CDR3: CASSSSNPSGSMYEHYF. CDR3 nucleotide sequence: TGTGCCAGCAGTTCTTCCAACCCCAGCGGGAGTATGTACGAGCACTACTTC.

The V and J genes are TRBV10-3 and TRBJ2-7, with D possibly matching TRBD1 (5 bases). Trimming removed 2 bases at V and 5 bases at J, with 16 bases between. The germline gives CDR1 ENHRY, CDR2 SYGVKD. CDR3 length: 15 residues. The DNA of the CDR3 is TGTGCCATCAGTGAGGCCCGGACAAGGATCCACGAGCAGTACTTC. Protein: CAISEARTRIHEQYF.

This clonotype appeared a single time. A much larger clone sits a single nucleotide away, making a read error possible. The V call is TRBV12-3 or TRBV12-4, the J call TRBJ2-5, with 9 bases fitting TRBD1. The ends lost 6 bases at V and 11 bases at J; junction bases unmatched: 19. The CDR3 is 16 amino acids. The CDR3 loop reads CASRNSGQGSYNEQYF. The CDR3 nucleotides read TGTGCCAGCAGAAATTCTGGACAGGGGTCCTACAATGAGCAGTACTTC.

V and J are TRBV6-2 or TRBV6-3 and TRBJ2-3; D unclear. Trimming took off 2 bases at V and 0 bases at J, with 9 bases between the two ends. The CDR3 is made up of 15 amino acids. CDR1 MNHEY and CDR2 SVGEGT come from the germline V gene. In DNA, the CDR3 is TGTGCCAGCAGTTACCGACCACTAAGCACAGATACGCAGTATTTT. It specifies CASSYRPLSTDTQYF.

This rearrangement joins TRBV20-1 to TRBJ1-1; no definite D call. The V gene's germline CDR1 is DFQATT and CDR2 SNEGSKA (reference sequence). V was cut by 3 bases and J by 4 bases, with 9 bases left in between. The CDR3 sequence is 12 residues long. This CDR3 reads CSASEESTEAFF. In DNA, the CDR3 is TGCAGTGCTAGCGAGGAATCCACTGAAGCTTTCTTT.

The chain has TRBV12-3 or TRBV12-4 and TRBJ2-1, with D unclear. With the DNA end fitting TRBJ2-7 better, the J assignment may be wrong. The CDR3 length is 15 residues. The CDR3 here is CASTHSGGSYNEQYF. The CDR3 DNA reads TGTGCCAGCACCCATTCGGGTGGCTCCTACAATGAGCAGTACTTC.

The rearrangement uses TRBV5-1 and TRBJ1-2; D is possibly TRBD1 (6 bases). V lost 4 bases to trimming and J lost 5 bases, with 18 bases between them. The CDR3 sequence is 15 residues long. Germline-derived CDR1 and CDR2 are SGHRS and YFSETQ. Here the CDR3 reads CASSLTGRGAYGYTF. CDR3 coding DNA: TGCGCCAGCAGCCTGACTGGCAGGGGAGCATATGGCTACACCTTC.

The chain couples TRBV10-3 to TRBJ2-1; D is unresolved. The last part of the DNA fits TRBJ2-7 better; the J call may be wrong. Germline assignment: CDR1 ENHRY and CDR2 SYGVKD. This CDR3 comprises 14 residues. In nucleotides, the CDR3 is TGTGCCATCAGTGAGTCGTATTCCTACAATGAGCAGTACTTC. Encoded protein: CAISESYSYNEQYF.

The chain is built from TRBV20-1 and TRBJ2-7, with 7 bases that match TRBD2. The CDR3 sequence is 14 residues long. With 3 bases clipped from V and 2 bases from J, the junction kept 7 bases outside the gene matches. CDR1 and CDR2 from the germline V gene are DFQATT and SNEGSKA (reference sequence). The CDR3 region is CSASLAAAPYEQYF. The CDR3 DNA is TGCAGTGCTAGTCTAGCGGCCGCTCCCTACGAGCAGTACTTC.

This clonotype came up many times. V is TRBV10-3 and J is TRBJ2-3; 8 bases are shared with TRBD2. This CDR3 is built from 14 residues. The junction had 5 bases not matched to a gene; V was cut back by 8 bases and J by 1 base. Germline V lookup: CDR1 ENHRY, CDR2 SYGVKD. The chain's CDR3 is CAISRTSRTDTQYF. For the CDR3, the DNA is TGTGCCATCTCCCGGACTAGCCGCACAGATACGCAGTATTTT.

This clonotype was seen more than once but under ten times. The chain joins TRBV11-1 to TRBJ1-2; TRBD1 aligns across 11 bases. J gave up 3 bases and V 5 bases, and 11 bases lay outside the gene matches. The CDR3 extends over 17 amino acids. From germline, CDR1 is SGHAT and CDR2 FQDESV (reference sequence). CDR3 protein: CASSKTPGQGEDYGYTF. CDR3 coding DNA: TGTGCCAGCAGCAAAACCCCGGGACAGGGGGAGGACTATGGCTACACCTTC.

In its sample, this clonotype was seen a few times. The chain couples TRBV27 to TRBJ1-5; TRBD1 might be the D (6 bases). CDR1 MNHEY and CDR2 SMNVEV come from the germline V gene (reference sequence). CDR3 size: 16 residues. Trimming removed 3 bases from V and 4 bases from J, with 16 bases in between. The CDR3 bases are TGTGCCAGCAGTTTCAAGGGGGTAGGGAAAAATCAGCCCCAGCATTTT. Translating it yields CASSFKGVGKNQPQHF.

The chain employs TRBV11-2 and TRBJ1-1, with D unclear. Germline assignment: CDR1 SGHAT and CDR2 FQNNGV. There are 16 residues in the CDR3. V lost 1 base and J 1 base, leaving 13 bases between the germline ends. CDR3 region: CASSLGRTARNTEAFF. The CDR3 coding sequence is TGTGCCAGCAGCTTAGGAAGGACGGCCAGGAACACTGAAGCTTTCTTT.

This clonotype has only a few counts. V usage is TRBV7-2 and J usage is TRBJ2-1; 9 bases are a match to TRBD2. The CDR3 sequence is 19 residues long. The germline V gene has CDR1 SGHTA and CDR2 FQGNSA. The V and J ends lost 6 bases and 4 bases, in that order; junction bases with no gene match: 19. The CDR3 coding sequence is TGTGCCAGCAGTTCAGAGCCGGGACTAGCCCGGATTGGGTACAATGAGCAGTTCTTC. Translating gives CASSSEPGLARIGYNEQFF.

The rearrangement joins TRBV10-1 to TRBJ1-2; D is unresolved. Between the trimmed V and J ends, which lost 4 bases and 8 bases, there was a span of 14 bases. Germline assignment: CDR1 WNHNN and CDR2 SYGVQD (reference sequence). The CDR3 has 13 residues. CDR3: CASSGTPTAGYTF. Written as DNA, the CDR3 is TGCGCCAGCAGTGGGACTCCTACGGCCGGCTACACCTTC.

This sequence joins TRBV6-5 and TRBJ1-5; 8 positions match TRBD1. The CDR3 extends over 14 amino acids. V gave up 6 bases and J gave up 3 bases; unmatched junction bases: 4. The germline gives CDR1 MNHEY, CDR2 SVGAGI. CDR3 coding DNA: TGTGCCAGCAGATACAGGGGGGACAATCAGCCCCAGCATTTT. Translated: CASRYRGDNQPQHF.

This clonotype has only a few counts. The rearrangement links TRBV12-3 or TRBV12-4 to TRBJ2-7; 9 bases line up with TRBD2. The CDR3 is 22 amino acids. The V gene end was trimmed by 3 bases and the J gene end by 7 bases; junction bases not matched to a gene: 31. In DNA form, the CDR3 reads TGTGCCAGCAGTTTTAGGTCTCTAGCGGGACCAATCCCCATATATAGATCCAATGAGCAGTACTTC. Translating gives CASSFRSLAGPIPIYRSNEQYF.